This TCR beta chain was documented in a study of blood T cell repertoires in COVID-19. Study information: Acute-phase and convalescent COVID-19 samples originated in the United States, Italy and Spain. Nucleic acid was either cDNA or gDNA, and it came from T cells, B-cell-depleted T cells, or PBMCs.

The table came from immunoSEQ multiplex PCR; TCRdb's copy has only in-frame clones and leaves some out. There are about 160,000 clones in the sample; roughly 85% occur only once, and 3% to 3.5% lies in the top ten. The specimen was peripheral blood. The sequence was obtained from a human donor with acute or convalescent COVID-19. The donor label of this sample is uncertain.

This CDR3 reads CASSYSAGGTEAFF. The CDR3, as DNA: TGTGCCAGCAGTTACTCGGCAGGGGGCACTGAAGCTTTCTTT. The chain combines TRBV6-5 with TRBJ1-1; TRBD1 agrees at 7 bases. The germline CDR1 and CDR2 sequences are MNHEY and SVGAGI. The CDR3 loop spans 14 amino acids. With 0 bases clipped from V and 4 bases from J, the junction kept 2 bases outside the gene matches.